The 14 T cell receptor beta chains listed next were all sequenced from one sample in a study of blood T cell repertoires in COVID-19 (TCRdb year 2020). The library was obtained by the immunoSEQ multiplex PCR assay. Sourced from immuneACCESS, this table was stored by TCRdb with only in-frame sequences that have V and J called. A share of the clones is absent; for the studies checked, an unresolved V gene accounts for under half, and the remainder has no known explanation. The sample has approximately 50,000 clones on record, just under 90% of them singletons. 3% to 4.5% of the sample comes from the top ten. Input material: peripheral blood. The origin of the receptors is a man aged 50 to 60 with acute or convalescent COVID-19.

DNA of the CDR3: TGTGCCAGCAGCCAGTCACAGGGGGGTAGGACTGAAGCTTTCTTT. This gives the protein CASSQSQGGRTEAFF. The genes are TRBV4-2 and TRBJ1-1, with TRBD1 matching over 8 bases. Germline values: CDR1 LGHNA, CDR2 YNFKEQ. V shed 3 bases and J 5 bases; nucleotides not matched to a gene: 8. The CDR3 contains 15 residues.

The J gene is TRBJ1-1, the V gene TRBV11-3; possible D gene TRBD1, 6 bases. Germline V gene lookup returns CDR1 SGHNT and CDR2 YENEEA. V shed 2 bases and J shed 3 bases, with 10 bases lying between them. The CDR3 extends over 14 amino acids. The DNA for the CDR3 is TGTGCCAGCAGCTTACAGGGGAAGGACACTGAAGCTTTCTTT. It translates to CASSLQGKDTEAFF. The whole variable domain, remainder taken from reference TRBV11-3 and TRBJ1-1, is EAGVVQSPRYKIIEKKQPVAFWCNPISGHNTLYWYLQNLGQGPELLIRYENEEAVDDSQLPKDRFSAERLKGVDSTLKIQPAELGDSAVYLCASSLQGKDTEAFFGQGTRLTVV.

The chain joins TRBV6-1 to TRBJ2-3, with D hard to call. CDR3 size: 15 residues. The V and J ends lost 0 bases and 0 bases respectively, with 7 bases between them. CDR1 MNHNS and CDR2 SASEGT come from the germline V gene. CDR3 bases: TGTGCCAGCAGTGAAGCTCCAGGCAGCACAGATACGCAGTATTTT. Its translation: CASSEAPGSTDTQYF.

V is TRBV9 and J is TRBJ2-1; D not resolved. The CDR3 has 14 residues. Trimming removed 4 bases at V and 6 bases at J, with 14 bases between. Looked up from germline, CDR1 is SGDLS and CDR2 is YYNGEE. CDR3 sequence: CASSPILPGNEQFF. For the CDR3, the DNA is TGTGCCAGCAGCCCTATACTCCCAGGCAATGAGCAGTTCTTC.

V gene TRBV5-4 combines with J gene TRBJ1-4; D not resolved. The V and J ends lost 0 bases and 0 bases respectively, with 9 bases between them. The germline gives CDR1 SGHNT, CDR2 YYREEE (reference sequence). This CDR3 contains 16 residues. The CDR3 loop is CASSLGQPPTNEKLFF. The CDR3 DNA reads TGTGCCAGCAGCTTGGGACAACCACCAACTAATGAAAAACTGTTTTTT.

The V gene is TRBV15, the J gene TRBJ2-7; a possible D gene is TRBD2 (5 bases). V dropped 4 bases and J dropped 5 bases, with 15 bases sitting between them. The CDR3 sequence is 14 residues long. The germline CDR1 and CDR2 sequences are LNHNV and YYDKDF (reference sequence). The DNA for the CDR3 is TGTGCCACCAGCACCCGGACTTGGGTCGACGAGCAGTACTTC. It codes for CATSTRTWVDEQYF.

The rearrangement uses TRBV19 and TRBJ1-5; 11 bases fit TRBD1. The CDR3 is made up of 14 amino acids. The ends lost 6 bases at V and 9 bases at J; junction bases unmatched: 7. The V gene's germline CDR1 is LNHDA and CDR2 SQIVND (reference sequence). The CDR3 sequence: CASRGTGGFWPQHF. Written as DNA, the CDR3 is TGTGCCAGTAGGGGGACAGGGGGATTTTGGCCCCAGCATTTT.

This clone occurred once. The chain couples TRBV2 to TRBJ2-5; D uncertain. The germline V gene encodes CDR1 SNHLY and CDR2 FYNNEI. This CDR3 is 13 amino acids long. Trimming left V 4 bases short and J 2 bases short, with 8 bases between. For the CDR3, the DNA is TGTGCCAGCAGTGCTATGCTGCAAGAGACCCAGTACTTC. Translation gives CASSAMLQETQYF. Full variable domain (outside the CDR3, taken from reference TRBV2 and TRBJ2-5): EPEVTQTPSHQVTQMGQEVILRCVPISNHLYFYWYRQILGQKVEFLVSFYNNEISEKSEIFDDQFSVERPDGSNFTLKIRSTKLEDSAMYFCASSAMLQETQYFGPGTRLLVL.

V and J are TRBV10-2 and TRBJ2-5; the match to TRBD2 covers 8 bases. Germline assignment: CDR1 WSHSY and CDR2 SAAADI. The CDR3 sequence is 12 residues long. Germline trimming cut 6 bases from V and 5 bases from J; bases unmatched to any gene: 2. The CDR3 coding sequence is TGCGCCAGCAGGTCGGGGGGGGAGACCCAGTACTTC. This translates into CASRSGGETQYF.

The chain couples TRBV5-1 to TRBJ1-1; perhaps TRBD1 as D (6 bases). Germline values: CDR1 SGHRS, CDR2 YFSETQ. The CDR3 totals 11 residues. V lost 3 bases and J 8 bases, leaving 8 bases between the germline ends. The CDR3 sequence: CASSSGQEAFF. CDR3 bases: TGCGCCAGCAGCTCGGGACAAGAAGCTTTCTTT.

The chain uses TRBV3-1 (or the pseudogene TRBV3-2) and TRBJ2-1, with 11 bases lining up with TRBD1. V was pared by 3 bases and J by 0 bases, with 10 bases of the junction left unmatched. In germline, CDR1 is LGHDT, CDR2 YNNKEL (reference sequence). The CDR3 is 19 residues long. The CDR3 protein is CASSHLPGQGGTSYNEQFF. CDR3 DNA sequence: TGTGCCAGCAGCCACCTACCGGGACAGGGGGGTACCTCCTACAATGAGCAGTTCTTC.

This clone was found a few times. The chain is built from TRBV11-3 and TRBJ2-7, with 10 bases that match TRBD2. The CDR3 loop spans 18 amino acids. From germline, CDR1 is SGHNT and CDR2 YENEEA. V gave up 3 bases and J gave up 2 bases; unmatched junction bases: 13. CDR3 in DNA: TGTGCCAGCAGCTTCGGTCTAGCGGGAGACGGTAATCCCTACGAGCAGTACTTC. This translates into CASSFGLAGDGNPYEQYF.

This clone was recorded only once. The rearrangement links TRBV27 to TRBJ1-2; a weak D match, TRBD1 (5 bases). Germline lookup yields CDR1 MNHEY and CDR2 SMNVEV (reference sequence). The CDR3 contains 17 residues. Trimming removed 2 bases at V and 6 bases at J, with 22 bases between. DNA for the CDR3: TGTGCCAGCAGTTTAAGGACGGCGCCCGTTTGGGGGGATGGCTACACCTTC. This gives the protein CASSLRTAPVWGDGYTF.

The chain is built from TRBV24-1 and TRBJ2-2; no clear D gene. Germline CDR1 is KGHDR and CDR2 is SFDVKD. V was clipped by 6 bases and J by 0 bases, with 13 bases between them. The CDR3 covers 16 residues. CDR3 residues: CATSLSGTANTGELFF. The CDR3 bases are TGTGCCACCAGTTTGTCAGGAACTGCGAACACCGGGGAGCTGTTTTTT.